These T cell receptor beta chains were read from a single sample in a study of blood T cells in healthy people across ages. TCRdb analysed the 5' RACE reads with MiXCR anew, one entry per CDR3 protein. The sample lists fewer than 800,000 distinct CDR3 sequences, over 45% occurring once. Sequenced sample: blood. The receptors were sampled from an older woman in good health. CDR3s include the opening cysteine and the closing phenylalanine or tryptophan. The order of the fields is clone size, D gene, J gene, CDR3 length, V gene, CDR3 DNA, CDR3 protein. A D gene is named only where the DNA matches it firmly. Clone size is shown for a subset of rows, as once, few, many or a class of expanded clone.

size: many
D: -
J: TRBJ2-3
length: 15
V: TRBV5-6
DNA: TGTGCCAGCAGCTTGGGGACAGCTTCCACAGATACGCAGTATTTT
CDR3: CASSLGTASTDTQYF

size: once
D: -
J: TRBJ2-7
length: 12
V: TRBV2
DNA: TGTGCCAGCAGTACCTTGCGCCCCGAGCAGTACTTC
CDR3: CASSTLRPEQYF

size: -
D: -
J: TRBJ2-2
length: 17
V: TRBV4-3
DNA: TGCGCCAGCAGCCAAGATGTAGGGGTGGAAAGCACCGGGGAGCTGTTTTTT
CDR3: CASSQDVGVESTGELFF

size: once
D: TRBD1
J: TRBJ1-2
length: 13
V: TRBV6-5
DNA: TGTGCCAGCAGTTATCGGACAGGGACTGGCTACACCTTC
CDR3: CASSYRTGTGYTF

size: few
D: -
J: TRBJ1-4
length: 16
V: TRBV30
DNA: TGTGCCTGGAGTGTAGCCCCTAGAATGGTTAATGAAAAACTGTTTTTT
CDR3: CAWSVAPRMVNEKLFF

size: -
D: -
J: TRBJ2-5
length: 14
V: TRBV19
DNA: TGTGCCAGTAGTATCAAACTAGCCCAAGAGACCCAGTACTTC
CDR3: CASSIKLAQETQYF

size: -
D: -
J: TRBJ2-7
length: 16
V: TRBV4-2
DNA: TGTGCCAGCAGCCAAGAGGAACAGGGTAGCTCCTACGAGCAGTACTTC
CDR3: CASSQEEQGSSYEQYF

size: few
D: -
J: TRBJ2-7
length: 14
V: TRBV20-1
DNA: TGCAGTGCTAGAGATCGGACAAATGCCTACGAGCAGTACTTC
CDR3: CSARDRTNAYEQYF

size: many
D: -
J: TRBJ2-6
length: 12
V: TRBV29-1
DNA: TGCAGCGTTGTAGGTGGGGCCAACGTCCTGACTTTC
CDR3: CSVVGGANVLTF

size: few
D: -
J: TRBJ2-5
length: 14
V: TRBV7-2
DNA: TGTGCCAGCAGCCCTAGGATATACCAAGAGACCCAGTACTTC
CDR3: CASSPRIYQETQYF

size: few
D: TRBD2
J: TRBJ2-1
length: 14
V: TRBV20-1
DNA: TGCAGTGCTCTCCCGAGCGGGAGAGACAATGAGCAGTTCTTC
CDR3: CSALPSGRDNEQFF

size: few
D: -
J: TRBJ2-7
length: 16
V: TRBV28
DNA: TGTGCCAGCAGTTGGGGCCCCGGATCTTACTCCTACGAGCAGTACTTC
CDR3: CASSWGPGSYSYEQYF

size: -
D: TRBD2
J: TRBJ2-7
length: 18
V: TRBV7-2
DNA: TGTGCCAGCAGCGTCCGCTGGGGGTCTAGCGGGAGTTTGTACGAGCAGTACTTC
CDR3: CASSVRWGSSGSLYEQYF

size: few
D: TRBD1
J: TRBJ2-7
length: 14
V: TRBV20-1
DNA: TGCAGTGCTAGAGAGGGGACAGGGGTCCACGAGCAGTACTTC
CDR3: CSAREGTGVHEQYF

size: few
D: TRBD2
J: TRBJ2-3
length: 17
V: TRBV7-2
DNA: TGTGCCAGCAGCTTAGATTCTAGCGGGAGGGCCGGAGATACGCAGTATTTT
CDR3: CASSLDSSGRAGDTQYF

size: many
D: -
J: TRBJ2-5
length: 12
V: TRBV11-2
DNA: TGTGCCAGCAGCCGTTGGGGGGAGACCCAGTACTTC
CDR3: CASSRWGETQYF

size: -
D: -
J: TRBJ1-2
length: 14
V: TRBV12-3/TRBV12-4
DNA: TGTGCCAGCAGTTTGAGGAGGGAGAGCTATGGCTACACCTTC
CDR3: CASSLRRESYGYTF

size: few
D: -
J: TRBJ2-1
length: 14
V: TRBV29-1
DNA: TGCAGCGTTGAAGAGGGTGTAATCCGTGTCGAGCAGTTCTTC
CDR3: CSVEEGVIRVEQFF

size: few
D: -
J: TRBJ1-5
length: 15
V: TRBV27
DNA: TGTGCCAGCAGTTTAGATTGGGGGGCGAATCAGCCCCAGCATTTT
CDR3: CASSLDWGANQPQHF

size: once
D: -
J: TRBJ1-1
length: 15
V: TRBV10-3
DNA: TGTGCCATCAGTGATCGAATGGAATGGAACACTGAAGCTTTCTTT
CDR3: CAISDRMEWNTEAFF